This is a list of T cell receptor beta chains from one sample in a study of preoperative IRX-2 immunotherapy in early breast cancer. Clones were read by immunoSEQ multiplex PCR, and TCRdb kept only the in-frame ones, dropping some. Of about 43,000 clones listed, about 95% are singletons. Sequences were derived from tumor tissue, sampled after IRX-2 immunotherapy. The receptors here all came from a human donor with breast cancer. CDR3s include the opening cysteine and the closing phenylalanine or tryptophan. D genes are given only for firm matches. Size is omitted from some rows. Given values are once, few, many or a class for expanded clones.

TRBD1,TRBV7-3,TRBJ2-2,.,CASPQGRNTGELFF,TGTGCCAGCCCACAGGGGAGGAACACCGGGGAGCTGTTTTTT
.,TRBV19,TRBJ1-6,.,CASTATIFYNSPLHF,TGTGCCAGTACCGCCACCATCTTTTATAATTCACCCCTCCACTTT
TRBD1,TRBV6-1,TRBJ1-5,.,CASTLQGGNQPQHF,TGTGCCAGCACCCTACAGGGGGGCAATCAGCCCCAGCATTTT
.,TRBV19,TRBJ1-1,once,CASSIKGPPNTEAFF,TGTGCCAGTAGTATCAAGGGGCCCCCGAACACTGAAGCTTTCTTT
TRBD1,TRBV5-4,TRBJ2-5,.,CASSTGQGRETQYF,TGTGCCAGCAGCACGGGACAGGGGAGGGAGACCCAGTACTTC
.,TRBV7-8,TRBJ1-2,.,CASSLSVGGLDYGYTF,TGTGCCAGCAGCTTATCCGTCGGGGGGCTGGACTATGGCTACACCTTC
.,TRBV28,TRBJ1-1,.,CASSTLGRGAVAFF,TGTGCCAGCAGTACCCTTGGGAGGGGCGCGGTAGCTTTCTTT
.,TRBV18,TRBJ2-7,.,CASSPNGDSYEQYF,TGTGCCAGCTCACCAAACGGCGACTCCTACGAGCAGTACTTC
.,TRBV29-1,TRBJ2-5,.,CSVEDSGETQYF,TGCAGCGTTGAAGACAGTGGGGAGACCCAGTACTTC
.,TRBV19,TRBJ2-7,.,CASSLSGLGTYEQYF,TGTGCCAGTAGCCTCAGCGGGTTAGGGACCTACGAGCAGTACTTC
.,TRBV28,TRBJ1-4,.,CAINKQGIEKLFF,TGTGCCATAAATAAACAGGGAATTGAAAAACTGTTTTTT
TRBD2,TRBV9,TRBJ2-2,.,CASSVEGLAGWTGELFF,TGTGCCAGCAGCGTAGAAGGGCTAGCGGGATGGACCGGGGAGCTGTTTTTT
TRBD1,TRBV15,TRBJ2-3,.,CATSREGQGSADTQYF,TGTGCCACCAGCAGAGAGGGACAGGGTTCCGCAGATACGCAGTATTTT
.,TRBV7-9,TRBJ2-3,.,CASSLPLAHQYF,TGTGCCAGCAGCTTACCGCTAGCACATCAGTATTTT
TRBD1,TRBV28,TRBJ1-5,.,CASSPLGNRGLGSNQPQHF,TGTGCCAGCAGTCCCCTGGGGAACAGGGGGCTAGGGAGCAATCAGCCCCAGCATTTT
TRBD2,TRBV7-2,TRBJ2-1,.,CASSAPGLAHNEQFF,TGTGCCAGCAGCGCACCGGGACTAGCTCATAATGAGCAGTTCTTC
TRBD1,TRBV11-2,TRBJ2-2,.,CASSPGQSTGELFF,TGTGCCAGCAGCCCGGGACAGAGCACCGGGGAGCTGTTTTTT
.,TRBV7-2,TRBJ1-5,.,CASSPSGNQPQHF,TGTGCCAGCAGCCCCTCGGGTAATCAGCCCCAGCATTTT
TRBD1,TRBV29-1,TRBJ1-3,.,CSVWTGSGNTIYF,TGCAGCGTTTGGACAGGATCTGGAAACACCATATATTTT
.,TRBV6-6,TRBJ2-7,.,CASTGASGEQYF,TGTGCCAGCACCGGGGCTTCGGGGGAGCAGTACTTC
TRBD1,TRBV11-1,TRBJ1-1,.,CASSLGTGNTEAFF,TGTGCCAGCAGCTTAGGGACAGGGAACACTGAAGCTTTCTTT
TRBD2,TRBV15,TRBJ2-7,once,CATSSLAGDEQYF,TGTGCCACCAGCAGCCTAGCGGGAGACGAGCAGTACTTC